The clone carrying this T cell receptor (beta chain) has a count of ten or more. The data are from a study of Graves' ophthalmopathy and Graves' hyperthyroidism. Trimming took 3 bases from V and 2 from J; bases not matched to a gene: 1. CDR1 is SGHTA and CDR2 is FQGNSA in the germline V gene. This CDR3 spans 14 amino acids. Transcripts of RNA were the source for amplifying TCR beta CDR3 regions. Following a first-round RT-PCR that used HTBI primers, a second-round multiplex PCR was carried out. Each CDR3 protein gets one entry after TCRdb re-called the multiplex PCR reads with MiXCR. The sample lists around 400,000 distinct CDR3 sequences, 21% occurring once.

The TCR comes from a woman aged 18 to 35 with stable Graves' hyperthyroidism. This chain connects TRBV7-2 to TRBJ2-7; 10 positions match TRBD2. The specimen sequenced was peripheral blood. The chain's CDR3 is CASSFSGGTYEQYF. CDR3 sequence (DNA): TGTGCCAGCAGCTTTAGCGGGGGGACCTACGAGCAGTACTTC.